Shown below are 12 T cell receptor beta chains from a single sample sequenced in a study of coeliac disease. This table comes from immunoSEQ multiplex PCR, and its TCRdb copy is limited to in-frame clones, with some not included. The data show 5,500 to 7,000 clones, roughly 66% seen once. Source material: lamina propria lymphocytes from the gut. The receptors were sampled from a man aged 50-59 years with active celiac disease.

This rearrangement joins TRBV29-1 to TRBJ1-1, with 9 positions matching TRBD1. The germline gives CDR1 SQVTM, CDR2 ANQGSEA. The CDR3 consists of 16 residues. Losses at the gene ends were 4 bases for V and 2 bases for J; bases not matched to a gene: 11. The CDR3 reads CSVVVGQGGLNTEAFF. CDR3 bases: TGCAGCGTTGTTGTGGGACAGGGTGGATTAAACACTGAAGCTTTCTTT.

The rearrangement joins TRBV5-1 to TRBJ1-1; D may be TRBD1 (6 bases). Per the germline V gene, CDR1 is SGHRS and CDR2 is YFSETQ. This CDR3 is built from 15 residues. The V end lost 3 bases, the J end lost 1 base, and 13 bases lay between the germline ends. The CDR3 here is CASSSDRSTNTEAFF. In DNA, the CDR3 is TGCGCCAGCAGCTCGGACAGAAGTACGAACACTGAAGCTTTCTTT.

The chain uses TRBV4-1 and TRBJ1-4; no clear D. Per the germline V gene, CDR1 is MGHRA and CDR2 is YSYEKL. The CDR3 totals 15 residues. The V gene lost 5 bases and the J gene lost 0 bases, with 10 bases spanning the gap. The DNA for the CDR3 is TGCGCCAGCAGCGTTCGAGTTGCAACTAATGAAAAACTGTTTTTT. Translation gives CASSVRVATNEKLFF.

V gene TRBV7-2 combines with J gene TRBJ1-6, with 9 bases lining up with TRBD1. The CDR3 consists of 16 residues. Germline V lookup: CDR1 SGHTA, CDR2 FQGNSA. J lost 6 bases, V lost 1 base, and 4 bases had no gene match. The CDR3 protein is CASSLEGTGTNSPLHF. In nucleotides, the CDR3 is TGTGCCAGCAGCTTAGAAGGGACAGGGACTAATTCACCCCTCCACTTT.

The CDR3 region is CASSHTGAQAYEQYF. CDR3 nucleotides: TGCGCCAGCAGCCACACAGGGGCCCAAGCCTACGAGCAGTACTTC. The gene calls are TRBV4-1 and TRBJ2-7; TRBD1 matches 7 bases. The V segment lost 3 bases and the J segment 2 bases; nucleotides outside the gene matches: 7. Germline CDR1 MGHRA, CDR2 YSYEKL. The CDR3 runs to 15 residues.

V gene TRBV12-2 combines with J gene TRBJ2-7; the table's D call of TRBD2 was not tested on the DNA. TRBV12-2 is recorded as a pseudogene. There are 12 residues in the CDR3. The CDR3 reads CASRYRRTPQYF. In DNA form, the CDR3 reads TGTGCAAGTCGCTATCGGAGGACTCCCCAGTACTTC.

This chain links TRBV19 with TRBJ2-5; 8 nucleotides agree with TRBD2. V lost 6 bases and J lost 9; bases outside the gene matches: 15. The CDR3 is 15 residues long. Germline V CDR1 and CDR2: LNHDA, SQIVND (reference sequence). The chain's CDR3 is CASSSLTSGSEAQYF. The CDR3 region has the DNA TGTGCCAGTAGCTCTCTCACTAGCGGATCGGAGGCCCAGTACTTC.

V usage is TRBV11-3 and J usage is TRBJ2-5; TRBD1 matches 9 bases. Trimming cost V 4 bases and J 5 bases; bases outside gene matches: 2. The germline CDR1 and CDR2 sequences are SGHNT and YENEEA. This CDR3 is 13 amino acids long. CDR3 sequence: CASSSTGGETQYF. CDR3 bases: TGTGCCAGCAGCTCGACAGGGGGGGAGACCCAGTACTTC.

The chain uses TRBV28 and TRBJ1-2, with D uncertain. V lost 4 bases and J lost 4, with 16 bases in between. The germline V gene encodes CDR1 MDHEN and CDR2 SYDVKM. This CDR3 is built from 15 residues. CDR3 amino acids: CASSSPGSNSYGYTF. The CDR3 nucleotides are TGTGCCAGCAGTTCGCCGGGTTCCAACTCCTATGGCTACACCTTC.

The chain is built from TRBV27 and TRBJ2-5; a possible D gene is TRBD2 (6 bases). Trimming left V 6 bases short and J 2 bases short, with 16 bases between. The CDR3 consists of 15 residues. From germline, CDR1 is MNHEY and CDR2 SMNVEV (reference sequence). CDR3 DNA: TGTGCCAGCAGCCCCGGGGCGGGGCCACAAGAGACCCAGTACTTC. Amino acid sequence: CASSPGAGPQETQYF.

This clone appeared a few times. The chain combines TRBV7-2 with TRBJ2-5; D may be TRBD1 (8 bases). The CDR3 is 15 residues long. The germline V and J ends were trimmed by 5 bases and 0 bases, with 13 bases remaining between them. The germline CDR1 and CDR2 sequences are SGHTA and FQGNSA. This CDR3 reads CASSPQGGYQETQYF. DNA for the CDR3: TGTGCCAGCAGCCCACAGGGGGGGTACCAAGAGACCCAGTACTTC. The entire variable domain, with the rest obtained from reference TRBV7-2 and TRBJ2-5, is as follows: GAGVSQSPSNKVTEKGKDVELRCDPISGHTALYWYRQSLGQGLEFLIYFQGNSAPDKSGLPSDRFSAERTGGSVSTLTIQRTQQEDSAVYLCASSPQGGYQETQYFGPGTRLLVL.

The CDR3 DNA follows: TGTGCCAGCAGTATCTTCAGGGGGTCTGATTCACCCCTCCACTTT. Amino acids: CASSIFRGSDSPLHF. This chain joins TRBV27 and TRBJ1-6; 7 bases fit TRBD1. Germline V gene data show CDR1 as MNHEY and CDR2 as SMNVEV (reference sequence). V lost 5 bases, J lost 8 bases, and 9 bases stayed unmatched. The CDR3 has 15 residues.